The 27 T cell receptor beta chains reported below all come from one sample, sequenced in a study of blood T cell repertoires in COVID-19. The assay was immunoSEQ multiplex PCR, and TCRdb's table has in-frame clones only and misses some. The sample contains about 16,000 clones, 85% to 90% of which appear only once. The sequencing input was peripheral blood. These receptor sequences come from an elderly woman with COVID-19, enrolled during active disease.

There are a few counts of this clone. The chain links TRBV15 to TRBJ1-1; 8 positions agree with TRBD1. From germline, CDR1 is LNHNV and CDR2 YYDKDF (reference sequence). V lost 9 bases and J lost 4; bases outside the gene matches: 4. The CDR3 has 12 amino acids. CDR3 coding DNA: TGTGCCACGGCCGACAGGGGCACTGAAGCTTTCTTT. Encoded protein: CATADRGTEAFF.

This chain joins TRBV2 and TRBJ2-1; D is ambiguous. The germline V gene encodes CDR1 SNHLY and CDR2 FYNNEI. V lost 8 bases, J lost 12 bases, and 20 bases lay in between. The CDR3 runs to 13 residues. This CDR3 is CASERPIRDGQFF. CDR3 DNA: TGTGCCAGCGAGCGACCCATTAGAGATGGGCAGTTCTTC.

This clone appeared once. V and J are TRBV29-1 and TRBJ1-5; D may be TRBD1 (6 bases). Germline values: CDR1 SQVTM, CDR2 ANQGSEA. V was trimmed by 5 bases and J by 7 bases, leaving 15 bases between them. The CDR3 has 13 residues. For the CDR3, the DNA is TGCAGCGTTAAGCCCCAGGGGAACCAGCCCCAGCATTTT. Its protein is CSVKPQGNQPQHF.

J is TRBJ1-6 and V is TRBV7-9, with no clear D. The CDR3 length is 13 residues. Trimming took off 2 bases at V and 5 bases at J, with 4 bases between the two ends. Germline CDR1 SEHNR, CDR2 FQNEAQ (reference sequence). The CDR3 sequence is CASSLQDNSPLHF. The CDR3 DNA reads TGTGCCAGCAGCTTACAGGATAATTCACCCCTCCACTTT. The variable domain in full, with the rest retrieved from reference TRBV7-9 and TRBJ1-6, is DTGVSQNPRHKITKRGQNVTFRCDPISEHNRLYWYRQTLGQGPEFLTYFQNEAQLEKSRLLSDRFSAERPKGSFSTLEIQRTEQGDSAMYLCASSLQDNSPLHFGNGTRLTVT.

The chain joins TRBV19 to TRBJ2-1, with 12 bases fitting TRBD2. Unmatched junction bases numbered 5, after V lost 5 bases and J lost 6 bases. Germline V gene data show CDR1 as LNHDA and CDR2 as SQIVND (reference sequence). This CDR3 region has 15 residues. Here the CDR3 reads CASSVTSGSLNEQFF. The CDR3 DNA follows: TGTGCCAGTAGTGTGACTAGCGGGAGTCTCAATGAGCAGTTCTTC. The complete variable domain, with remaining parts taken from reference TRBV19 and TRBJ2-1, reads DGGITQSPKYLFRKEGQNVTLSCEQNLNHDAMYWYRQDPGQGLRLIYYSQIVNDFQKGDIAEGYSVSREKKESFPLTVTSAQKNPTAFYLCASSVTSGSLNEQFFGPGTRLTVL.

This chain links TRBV7-2 with TRBJ1-2, with D perhaps matching TRBD1 (5 bases). The CDR3 sequence is 14 residues long. The V gene's germline CDR1 is SGHTA and CDR2 FQGNSA. V lost 5 bases to trimming and J lost 2 bases, with 12 bases between them. The DNA for the CDR3 is TGTGCCAGCAGCCCCGGACGGACAAACTATGGCTACACCTTC. This encodes CASSPGRTNYGYTF.

This chain links TRBV2 with TRBJ2-7; the match to TRBD1 covers 7 bases. V dropped 5 bases and J dropped 0; count of bases not matched to a gene: 13. The CDR3 is 17 amino acids. Germline CDR1 is SNHLY and CDR2 is FYNNEI. This chain's CDR3 is CASSSLGTGESSYEQYF. In nucleotides, the CDR3 is TGTGCCAGCAGTTCATTGGGAACAGGGGAATCCTCCTACGAGCAGTACTTC.

The gene calls are TRBV6-5 and TRBJ1-4; 11 bases align to TRBD1. The CDR3 runs to 15 residues. Germline loops: CDR1 MNHEY, CDR2 SVGAGI. The V and J ends lost 5 bases and 8 bases, in that order; junction bases with no gene match: 7. The CDR3 loop is CASSNPGQGEEKLFF. The CDR3 DNA follows: TGTGCCAGCAGTAATCCGGGACAGGGGGAGGAAAAACTGTTTTTT.

The V and J genes are TRBV7-9 and TRBJ1-5; 9 bases match TRBD1. The ends lost 3 bases at V and 6 bases at J; junction bases unmatched: 3. Germline V gene data show CDR1 as SEHNR and CDR2 as FQNEAQ (reference sequence). The CDR3 sequence is 14 residues long. CDR3 in amino acids: CASSLGQGGQPQHF. Here the CDR3 DNA reads TGTGCCAGCAGCTTGGGACAGGGCGGTCAGCCCCAGCATTTT.

The V gene is TRBV29-1, the J gene TRBJ2-7; 7 nucleotides align to TRBD2. Germline CDR1 reads SQVTM; CDR2 reads ANQGSEA. The CDR3 loop spans 14 amino acids. V was clipped by 4 bases and J by 4 bases; unmatched bases: 10. The CDR3 DNA reads as TGCAGCGTTGTTGGGGGGGTGCGGGGTTACGAGCAGTACTTC. It is translated as CSVVGGVRGYEQYF.

This clone showed up just once. The CDR3 protein is CATSLGTGSLNEQFF. CDR3 coding DNA: TGTGCCACCAGCCTTGGTACAGGTTCACTCAATGAGCAGTTCTTC. The rearrangement joins TRBV24-1 to TRBJ2-1; a weak D match, TRBD1 (5 bases). The CDR3 runs to 15 residues. V was shortened by 7 bases and J by 6 bases, with 18 bases between the two germline ends. CDR1 KGHDR and CDR2 SFDVKD come from the germline V gene.

This clone came up once. CDR3 protein: CASSQLGGVDSNQPQHF. DNA of the CDR3: TGTGCCAGCAGCCAATTGGGGGGAGTGGATAGCAATCAGCCCCAGCATTTT. This chain connects TRBV16 to TRBJ1-5, with D possibly matching TRBD1 (5 bases). V shed 1 base and J shed 0 bases, with 13 bases lying between them. This CDR3 is built from 17 residues. In germline, CDR1 is KGHSY, CDR2 FQNENV.

The chain carries TRBV7-2 and TRBJ2-5; 11 positions agree with TRBD2. Trimming removed 2 bases from V and 2 bases from J; junction bases left unmatched: 4. Germline values: CDR1 SGHTA, CDR2 FQGNSA. The CDR3 consists of 16 residues. CDR3 bases: TGTGCCAGCAGCTTATCTTCTAGCGGGGGGCAAGAGACCCAGTACTTC. It codes for CASSLSSSGGQETQYF.

This sequence joins TRBV5-1 and TRBJ2-5, with 10 bases lining up with TRBD2. The CDR3 has 14 amino acids. Germline loops: CDR1 SGHRS, CDR2 YFSETQ. Germline trimming cut 3 bases from V and 5 bases from J; bases unmatched to any gene: 4. CDR3 region: CASSSRTSGETQYF. In nucleotides, the CDR3 is TGCGCCAGCAGCTCCCGGACTAGCGGCGAGACCCAGTACTTC.

This clone is a singleton in its sample. The chain carries TRBV19 and TRBJ2-1, with D possibly TRBD2 on 6 matching bases. The CDR3 contains 13 residues. Germline V lookup: CDR1 LNHDA, CDR2 SQIVND (reference sequence). The V end lost 6 bases, the J end lost 3 bases, and 9 bases lay between the germline ends. The CDR3 sequence: CASREGYYNEQFF. CDR3 in DNA: TGTGCCAGTAGGGAGGGATACTACAATGAGCAGTTCTTC.

The chain combines TRBV12-3 or TRBV12-4 with TRBJ2-1, with D unclear. This CDR3 is 13 amino acids long. With 5 bases removed from V and 12 bases from J, the gap between germline ends came to 17 bases. The CDR3 DNA reads as TGTGCCAGCAGTGCCGAAACAGAAAGTGCGCAGTTCTTC. Translating gives CASSAETESAQFF.

The chain uses TRBV18 and TRBJ2-1; D not certain. The V end was cut by 3 bases, the J end by 7 bases, with 19 bases between. Germline lookup yields CDR1 KGHSH and CDR2 LQKENI. This CDR3 is built from 16 residues. This CDR3 is CASSPLTVASGNEQFF. DNA for the CDR3: TGTGCCAGCTCACCGTTAACGGTAGCTAGTGGGAATGAGCAGTTCTTC.

Comment on this clone: An end of the junction differs from the germline gene, which may be a read error. The chain joins TRBV19 to TRBJ1-5; D not certain. This CDR3 spans 18 amino acids. Germline lookup yields CDR1 LNHDA and CDR2 SQIVND (reference sequence). The CDR3 loop reads CACSFGGWVKSSGQPQHF. The CDR3 DNA follows: TGTGCCTGTAGTTTTGGTGGCTGGGTGAAATCTAGTGGTCAGCCCCAGCATTTT.

The gene calls are TRBV7-9 and TRBJ1-2; a weak D match, TRBD1 (6 bases). V was shortened by 5 bases and J by 13 bases, with 20 bases between the two germline ends. The CDR3 has 13 residues. CDR1 and CDR2 (germline): SEHNR, FQNEAQ (reference sequence). CDR3 amino acids: CASSVDRSGGRTF. CDR3 bases: TGTGCCAGCAGCGTAGACAGGTCCGGTGGCCGCACCTTC.

The chain couples TRBV5-8 to TRBJ2-3; weak D call: TRBD1 (5 bases). Per germline, CDR1 SGHTS and CDR2 YDEGEE. This CDR3 is 13 amino acids long. The germline V and J ends were trimmed by 5 bases and 1 base, with 8 bases remaining between them. The chain's CDR3 is CASRVRGTDTQYF. CDR3 DNA sequence: TGTGCCAGCAGGGTCAGGGGCACAGATACGCAGTATTTT.

This chain links TRBV7-9 with TRBJ2-5; D possibly corresponds to TRBD2 (6 bases). V was clipped by 8 bases and J by 4 bases, with 17 bases between them. In germline, CDR1 is SEHNR, CDR2 FQNEAQ (reference sequence). The CDR3 length is 14 residues. The CDR3 DNA is TGTGCCAGCTCCTTCGCCGGAGGGTCAGAGACCCAGTACTTC. It translates to CASSFAGGSETQYF.

V gene TRBV5-6 combines with J gene TRBJ1-1, with TRBD1 as a possible D gene (6 bases). The V gene lost 3 bases and the J gene lost 1 base, with 19 bases spanning the gap. This CDR3 has 17 residues. Per the germline V gene, CDR1 is SGHDT and CDR2 is YYEEEE. As DNA, the CDR3 is TGTGCCAGCAGCTCAACCGGGACACTAGGCTGGAACACTGAAGCTTTCTTT. It specifies CASSSTGTLGWNTEAFF.

The genes are TRBV3-1 (or the pseudogene TRBV3-2) and TRBJ2-7; the match to TRBD1 covers 7 bases. Trimming cost V 5 bases and J 0 bases; bases outside gene matches: 4. Looked up from germline, CDR1 is LGHDT and CDR2 is YNNKEL (reference sequence). This CDR3 has 14 residues. In nucleotides, the CDR3 is TGTGCCAGCAGCGTTTACAGGGGCTCCTACGAGCAGTACTTC. This sequence encodes CASSVYRGSYEQYF.

The chain joins TRBV6-6 to TRBJ2-5, with a weak D call TRBD2 (5 bases). The V end was cut by 2 bases, the J end by 7 bases, with 8 bases between. In germline, CDR1 is MNHNY, CDR2 SVGAGI (reference sequence). The CDR3 sequence is 12 residues long. CDR3 DNA sequence: TGTGCCAGCAGTTACGTCGAGGGGACCCAGTACTTC. It encodes CASSYVEGTQYF.

This clone showed up just a few times. The J gene is TRBJ2-2, the V gene TRBV7-3; D is perhaps TRBD1 (5 bases). Germline-derived CDR1 and CDR2 are SGHTA and FQGTGA. V lost 3 bases, J lost 1 base, and 9 bases lay in between. The CDR3 contains 15 residues. For the CDR3, the DNA is TGTGCCAGCAGCTTTGGAACAGGGAACACCGGGGAGCTGTTTTTT. It yields the protein CASSFGTGNTGELFF.

This chain uses TRBV25-1 with TRBJ2-1; tentative D call: TRBD2 (5 bases). Germline V lookup: CDR1 MGHDK, CDR2 SYGVNS. The germline V and J ends were trimmed by 5 bases and 9 bases, with 17 bases remaining between them. CDR3 size: 14 residues. The CDR3 here is CASSSSRTGGEQFF. CDR3 nucleotides: TGTGCCAGCAGTTCCTCTAGGACCGGAGGTGAGCAGTTCTTC.

The chain links TRBV3-1 (or the pseudogene TRBV3-2) to TRBJ2-3; D is unclear. Germline V lookup: CDR1 LGHDT, CDR2 YNNKEL (reference sequence). V dropped 1 base and J dropped 2 bases, with 10 bases sitting between them. The CDR3 covers 15 residues. CDR3 DNA: TGTGCCAGCAGCCAAGGGGCGTCCAACACAGATACGCAGTATTTT. Translated, it gives CASSQGASNTDTQYF.